This T cell receptor beta chain was identified in a study of shared clonotypes between healthy human individuals. Turning to the study itself: CD8 memory received one plate per donor, CD8 naive two, CD4 memory three and CD4 naive three. Overall study findings and caveats: It was the non-shared clonotypes that had lower generation probabilities than clonotypes shared by all four donors. Clonotype sharing among donors likely depends on sequencing depth.

The method was immunoSEQ multiplex PCR; TCRdb's version includes in-frame clones alone and lacks a portion of them. The sample lists 300,000 to 400,000 clones, roughly 84% occurring once. Note on this clone: No antigen is known for it.

The CDR3 is made up of 14 amino acids. Trimming stripped 2 bases from V and 5 bases from J, with 10 bases between. Germline CDR1 and CDR2: MNHEY and SVGAGI. The specimen was memory CD8+ T cells sorted from blood. Subset reported: CD45RO+ cells pooled with CCR7-negative TemRA cells. This receptor was taken from a man aged 18 to 29 in good health. The rearrangement links TRBV6-5 to TRBJ2-1, with D possibly matching TRBD2 (6 bases). The CDR3 is CASSYGGENNEQFF. In nucleotides, the CDR3 is TGTGCCAGCAGTTACGGCGGGGAGAACAATGAGCAGTTCTTC.